Following are 2 T cell receptor beta chains from one sample sequenced in a study of OX40 agonist ivuxolimab in advanced cancers. TCRdb's table, derived via immunoSEQ multiplex PCR, lists solely in-frame clones and lacks some. Here the sample spans 50,000 or so clones, roughly 82% being singletons. Here the sequenced sample was CD4+ or CD8+ T cells sorted from blood, taken in a trial of the OX40 agonist ivuxolimab. The receptors stem from an adult with an advanced solid tumor such as melanoma, head and neck, liver or kidney cancer.

This clone was seen just once. The CDR3 sequence is CASSLAGQGAHGTF. The CDR3 DNA reads TGCGCCAGCAGCTTGGCGGGACAGGGGGCGCACGGAACCTTC. V and J are TRBV5-1 and TRBJ1-2; 12 bases fit TRBD1. Germline assignment: CDR1 SGHRS and CDR2 YFSETQ. Trimming took 0 bases from V and 14 from J; bases not matched to a gene: 8. This CDR3 is 14 amino acids long.

This clone was detected only once. This chain connects TRBV7-3 to TRBJ2-1; 10 bases are a match to TRBD1. Losses at the gene ends were 2 bases for V and 9 bases for J; bases not matched to a gene: 4. This CDR3 region has 14 residues. CDR1 and CDR2 from the germline V gene are SGHTA and FQGTGA. The CDR3 DNA follows: TGTGCCAGCAGCTTAGACAGGGGGCAAGGTGAGCAGTTCTTC. Encoded protein: CASSLDRGQGEQFF.